The clone carrying this T cell receptor (beta chain) came up many times. Antigen unknown. This record belongs to a study of regulatory T cells in long-lasting Graves disease. About the research overall: Persistence in Graves' disease denoted antithyroid drug use beyond 5 years alongside positive TSH receptor antibodies. Study-wide points: When disease was persistent, TRBV28, TRBJ1-2 and TRBJ2-5 were the favored segments. Persistent patients shared more public clonotypes (roughly 2,500) than new patients (under 1,000).

The time point: persistent/refractory GD, antithyroid drugs over 5 years with positive TRAb. With RNA extracted from PBMCs as input, the TCR library was made. Germline assignment: CDR1 SGHAT and CDR2 FQNNGV. The CDR3 consists of 16 residues. V gave up 4 bases and J gave up 5 bases; unmatched junction bases: 9. To make TCR beta libraries, researchers used iRepertoire HTBI primers and Arm-PCR of CDR3 regions. TCRdb reanalysed the multiplex PCR reads using MiXCR and keeps one entry per CDR3 protein. The data contain 350,000 to 450,000 distinct CDR3 sequences, less than 25% of them singletons. This sequence originates from a female donor with Graves disease. This specimen consisted of peripheral blood mononuclear cells (PBMCs), obtained when the disease was refractory, from a patient treated with antithyroid drugs. The chain carries TRBV11-2 and TRBJ2-5, with TRBD1 matching 11 bases. The CDR3 spells CASSSPGQGGYETQYF. The CDR3 DNA sequence: TGTGCCAGCAGCTCCCCGGGACAGGGGGGTTATGAGACCCAGTACTTC.